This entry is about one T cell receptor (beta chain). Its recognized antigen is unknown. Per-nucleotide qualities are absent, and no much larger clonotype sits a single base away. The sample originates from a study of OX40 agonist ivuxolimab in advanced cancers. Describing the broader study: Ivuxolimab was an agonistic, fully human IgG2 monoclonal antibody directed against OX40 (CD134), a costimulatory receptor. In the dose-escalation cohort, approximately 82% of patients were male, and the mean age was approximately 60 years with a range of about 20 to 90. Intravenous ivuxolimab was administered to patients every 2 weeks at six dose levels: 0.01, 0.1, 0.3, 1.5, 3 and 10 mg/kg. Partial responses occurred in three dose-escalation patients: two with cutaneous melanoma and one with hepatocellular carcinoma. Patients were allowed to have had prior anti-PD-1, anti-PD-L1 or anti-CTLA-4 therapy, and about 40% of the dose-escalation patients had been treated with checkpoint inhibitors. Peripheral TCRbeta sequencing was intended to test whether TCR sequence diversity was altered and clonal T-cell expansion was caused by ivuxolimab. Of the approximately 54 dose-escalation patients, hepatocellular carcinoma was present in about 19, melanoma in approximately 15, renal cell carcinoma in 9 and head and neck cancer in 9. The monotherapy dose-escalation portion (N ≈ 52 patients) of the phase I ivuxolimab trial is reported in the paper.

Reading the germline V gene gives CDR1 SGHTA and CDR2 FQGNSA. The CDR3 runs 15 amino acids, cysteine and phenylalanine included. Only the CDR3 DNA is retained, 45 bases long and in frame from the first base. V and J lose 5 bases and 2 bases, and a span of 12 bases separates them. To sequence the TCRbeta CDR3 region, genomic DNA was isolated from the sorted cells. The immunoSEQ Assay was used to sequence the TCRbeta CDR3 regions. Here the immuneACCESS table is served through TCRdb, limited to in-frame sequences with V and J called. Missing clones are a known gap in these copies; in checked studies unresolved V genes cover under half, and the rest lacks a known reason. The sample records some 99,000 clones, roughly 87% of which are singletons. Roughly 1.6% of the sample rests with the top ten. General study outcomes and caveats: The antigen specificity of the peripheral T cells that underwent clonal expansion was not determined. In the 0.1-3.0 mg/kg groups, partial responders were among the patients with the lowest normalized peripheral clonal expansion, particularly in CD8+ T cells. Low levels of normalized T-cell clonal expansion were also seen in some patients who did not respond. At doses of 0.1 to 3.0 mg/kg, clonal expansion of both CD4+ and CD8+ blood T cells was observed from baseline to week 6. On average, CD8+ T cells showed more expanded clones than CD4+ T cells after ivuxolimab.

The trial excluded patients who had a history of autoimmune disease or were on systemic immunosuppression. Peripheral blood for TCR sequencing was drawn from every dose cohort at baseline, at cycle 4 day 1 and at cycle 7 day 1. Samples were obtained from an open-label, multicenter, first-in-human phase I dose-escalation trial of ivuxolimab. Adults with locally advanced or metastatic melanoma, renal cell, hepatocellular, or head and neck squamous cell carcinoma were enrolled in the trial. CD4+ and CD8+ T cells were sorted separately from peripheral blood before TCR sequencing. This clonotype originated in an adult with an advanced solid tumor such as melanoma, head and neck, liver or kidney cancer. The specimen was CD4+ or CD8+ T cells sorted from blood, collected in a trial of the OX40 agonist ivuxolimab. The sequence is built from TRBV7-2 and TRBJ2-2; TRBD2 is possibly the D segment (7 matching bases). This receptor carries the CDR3 CASSPRGANTGELFF. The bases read TGTGCCAGCAGCCCCCGGGGGGCTAACACCGGGGAGCTGTTTTTT. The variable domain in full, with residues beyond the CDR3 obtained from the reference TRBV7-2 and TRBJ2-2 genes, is GAGVSQSPSNKVTEKGKDVELRCDPISGHTALYWYRQSLGQGLEFLIYFQGNSAPDKSGLPSDRFSAERTGGSVSTLTIQRTQQEDSAVYLCASSPRGANTGELFFGEGSRLTVL.